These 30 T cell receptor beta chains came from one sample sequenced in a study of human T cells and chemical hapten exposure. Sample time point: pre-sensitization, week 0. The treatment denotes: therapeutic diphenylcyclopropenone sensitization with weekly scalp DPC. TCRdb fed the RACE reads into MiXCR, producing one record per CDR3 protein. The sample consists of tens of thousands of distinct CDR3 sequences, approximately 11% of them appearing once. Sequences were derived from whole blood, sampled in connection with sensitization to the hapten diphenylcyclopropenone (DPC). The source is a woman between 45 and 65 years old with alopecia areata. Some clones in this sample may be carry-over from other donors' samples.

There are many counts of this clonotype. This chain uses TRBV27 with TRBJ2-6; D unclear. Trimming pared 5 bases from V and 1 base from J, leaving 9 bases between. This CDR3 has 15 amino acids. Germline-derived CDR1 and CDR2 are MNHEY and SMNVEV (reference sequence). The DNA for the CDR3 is TGTGCCAGCAGTAAGCAATTGTCTGGGGCCAACGTCCTGACTTTC. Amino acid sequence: CASSKQLSGANVLTF.

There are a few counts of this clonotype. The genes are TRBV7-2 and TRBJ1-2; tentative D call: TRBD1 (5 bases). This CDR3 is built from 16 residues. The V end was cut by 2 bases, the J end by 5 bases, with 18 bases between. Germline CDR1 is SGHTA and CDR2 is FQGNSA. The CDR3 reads CASSLRGAESGYGYTF. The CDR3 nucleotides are TGTGCCAGCAGCTTAAGAGGGGCCGAGAGCGGTTATGGCTACACCTTC.

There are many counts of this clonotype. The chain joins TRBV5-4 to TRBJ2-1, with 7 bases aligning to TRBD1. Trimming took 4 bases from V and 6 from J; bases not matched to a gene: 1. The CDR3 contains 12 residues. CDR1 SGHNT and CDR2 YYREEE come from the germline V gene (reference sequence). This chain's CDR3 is CASSRDSNEQFF. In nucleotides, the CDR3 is TGTGCCAGCAGCAGGGACAGCAATGAGCAGTTCTTC.

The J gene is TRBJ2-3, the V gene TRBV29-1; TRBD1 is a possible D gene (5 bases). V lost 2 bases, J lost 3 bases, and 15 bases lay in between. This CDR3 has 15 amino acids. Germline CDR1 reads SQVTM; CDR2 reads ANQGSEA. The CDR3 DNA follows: TGCAGCGTTGAACGGAATTGGGGCATAACAGATACGCAGTATTTT. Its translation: CSVERNWGITDTQYF.

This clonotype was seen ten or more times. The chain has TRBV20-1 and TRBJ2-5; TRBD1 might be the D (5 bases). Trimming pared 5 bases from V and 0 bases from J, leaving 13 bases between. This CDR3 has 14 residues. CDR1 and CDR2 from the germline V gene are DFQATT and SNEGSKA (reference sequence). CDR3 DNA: TGCAGTGCTGGGAAGGACATTTACCAAGAGACCCAGTACTTC. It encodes CSAGKDIYQETQYF.

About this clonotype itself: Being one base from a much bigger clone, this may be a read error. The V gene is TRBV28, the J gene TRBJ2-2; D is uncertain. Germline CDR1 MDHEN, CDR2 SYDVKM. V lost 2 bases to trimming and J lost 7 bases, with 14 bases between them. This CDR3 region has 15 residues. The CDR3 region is CASSLESGWNGELFF. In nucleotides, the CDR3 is TGTGCCAGCAGTTTAGAGTCGGGTTGGAACGGGGAGCTGTTTTTT.

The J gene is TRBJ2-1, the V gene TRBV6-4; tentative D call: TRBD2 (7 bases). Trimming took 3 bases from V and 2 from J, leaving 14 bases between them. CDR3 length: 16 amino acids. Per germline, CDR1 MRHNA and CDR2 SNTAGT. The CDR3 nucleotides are TGTGCCAGCAGTGAGTACGGGGGGCATGCCTACAATGAGCAGTTCTTC. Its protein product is CASSEYGGHAYNEQFF.

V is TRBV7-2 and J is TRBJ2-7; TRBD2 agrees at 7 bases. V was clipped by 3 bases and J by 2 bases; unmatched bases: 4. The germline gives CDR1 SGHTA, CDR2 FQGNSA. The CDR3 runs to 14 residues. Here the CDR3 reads CASSFGGGPYEQYF. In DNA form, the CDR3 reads TGTGCCAGCAGCTTTGGGGGAGGGCCCTACGAGCAGTACTTC. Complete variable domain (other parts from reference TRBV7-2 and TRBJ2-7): GAGVSQSPSNKVTEKGKDVELRCDPISGHTALYWYRQSLGQGLEFLIYFQGNSAPDKSGLPSDRFSAERTGGSVSTLTIQRTQQEDSAVYLCASSFGGGPYEQYFGPGTRLTVT.

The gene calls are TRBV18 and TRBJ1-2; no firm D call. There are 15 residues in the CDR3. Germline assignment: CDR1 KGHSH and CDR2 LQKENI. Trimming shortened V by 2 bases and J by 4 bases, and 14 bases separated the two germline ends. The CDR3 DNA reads TGTGCCAGCTCACCAAAATTGCAGCCAGCCTATGGCTACACCTTC. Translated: CASSPKLQPAYGYTF.

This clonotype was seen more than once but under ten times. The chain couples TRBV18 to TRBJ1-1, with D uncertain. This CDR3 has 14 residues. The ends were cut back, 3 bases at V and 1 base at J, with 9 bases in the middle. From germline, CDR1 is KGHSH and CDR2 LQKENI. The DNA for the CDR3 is TGTGCCAGCTCACCCCTCGGGGAGAACACTGAAGCTTTCTTT. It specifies CASSPLGENTEAFF.

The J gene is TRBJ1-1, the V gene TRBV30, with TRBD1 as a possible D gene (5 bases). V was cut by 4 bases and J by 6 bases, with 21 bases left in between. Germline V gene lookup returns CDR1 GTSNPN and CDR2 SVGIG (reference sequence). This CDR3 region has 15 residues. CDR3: CAWTTRSFGGSEAFF. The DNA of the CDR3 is TGTGCCTGGACGACGCGGTCCTTCGGGGGGTCTGAAGCTTTCTTT.

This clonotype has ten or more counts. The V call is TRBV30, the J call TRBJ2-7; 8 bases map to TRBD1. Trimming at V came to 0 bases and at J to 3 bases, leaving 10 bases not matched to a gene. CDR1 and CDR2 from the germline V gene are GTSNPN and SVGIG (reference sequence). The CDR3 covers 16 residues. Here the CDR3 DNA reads TGTGCCTGGAGTGTTACAGGGGGAACGGAAATCTACGAGCAGTACTTC. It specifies CAWSVTGGTEIYEQYF.

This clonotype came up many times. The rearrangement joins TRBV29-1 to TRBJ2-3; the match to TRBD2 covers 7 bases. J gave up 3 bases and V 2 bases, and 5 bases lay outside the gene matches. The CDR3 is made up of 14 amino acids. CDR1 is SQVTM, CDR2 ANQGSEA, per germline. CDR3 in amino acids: CSVELGRETDTQYF. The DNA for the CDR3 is TGCAGCGTTGAATTGGGGCGGGAGACAGATACGCAGTATTTT.

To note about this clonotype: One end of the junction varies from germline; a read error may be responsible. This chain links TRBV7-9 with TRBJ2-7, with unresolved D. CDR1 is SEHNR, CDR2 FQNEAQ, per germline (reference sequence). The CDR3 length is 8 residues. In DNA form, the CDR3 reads TGTGCCAGCAGCTTCGAGGACTTC. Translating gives CASSFEDF.

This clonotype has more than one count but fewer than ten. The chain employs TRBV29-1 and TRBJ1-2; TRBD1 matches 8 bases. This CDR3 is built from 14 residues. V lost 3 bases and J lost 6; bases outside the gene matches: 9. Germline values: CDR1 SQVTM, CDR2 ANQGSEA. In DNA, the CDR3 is TGCAGCGTTGAGCGCGACAGGGGAAGGAATGGCTACACCTTC. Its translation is CSVERDRGRNGYTF.

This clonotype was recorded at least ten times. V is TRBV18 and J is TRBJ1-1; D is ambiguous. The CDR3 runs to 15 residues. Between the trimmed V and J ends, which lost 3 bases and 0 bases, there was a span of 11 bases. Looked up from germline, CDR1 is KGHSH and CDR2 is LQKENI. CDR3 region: CASSPVPTMNTEAFF. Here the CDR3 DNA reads TGTGCCAGCTCACCTGTCCCGACCATGAACACTGAAGCTTTCTTT.

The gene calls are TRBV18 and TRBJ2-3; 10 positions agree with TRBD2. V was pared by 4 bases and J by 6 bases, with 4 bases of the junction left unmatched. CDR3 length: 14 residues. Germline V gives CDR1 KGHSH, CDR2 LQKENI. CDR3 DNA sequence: TGTGCCAGCTCACTGGGACTAGCGCGGGATACGCAGTATTTT. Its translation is CASSLGLARDTQYF.

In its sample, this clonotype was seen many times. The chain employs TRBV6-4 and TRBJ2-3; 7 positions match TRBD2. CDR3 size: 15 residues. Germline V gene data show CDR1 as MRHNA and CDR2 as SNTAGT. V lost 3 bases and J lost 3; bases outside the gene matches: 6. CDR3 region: CASSEGQRETDTQYF. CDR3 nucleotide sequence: TGTGCCAGCAGTGAAGGCCAGCGGGAAACAGATACGCAGTATTTT.

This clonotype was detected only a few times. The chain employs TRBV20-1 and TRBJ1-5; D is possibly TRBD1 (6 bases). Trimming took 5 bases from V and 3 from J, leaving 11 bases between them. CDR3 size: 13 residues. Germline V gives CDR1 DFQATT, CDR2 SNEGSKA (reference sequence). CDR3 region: CSARGAYNQPQHF. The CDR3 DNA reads TGCAGTGCTCGGGGGGCGTACAATCAGCCCCAGCATTTT.

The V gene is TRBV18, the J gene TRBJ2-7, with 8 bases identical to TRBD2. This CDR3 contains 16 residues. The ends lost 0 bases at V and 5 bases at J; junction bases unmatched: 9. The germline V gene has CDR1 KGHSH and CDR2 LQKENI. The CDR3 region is CASSPPGAGVEHEQYF. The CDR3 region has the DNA TGTGCCAGCTCACCACCAGGAGCGGGAGTGGAACACGAGCAGTACTTC.

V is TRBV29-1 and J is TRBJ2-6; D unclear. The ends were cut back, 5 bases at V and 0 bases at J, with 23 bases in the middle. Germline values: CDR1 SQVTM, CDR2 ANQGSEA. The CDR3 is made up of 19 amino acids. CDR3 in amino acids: CSVLSLEPGRLSGANVLTF. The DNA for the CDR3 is TGCAGCGTTCTTTCTTTAGAACCCGGCAGACTCTCTGGGGCCAACGTCCTGACTTTC.

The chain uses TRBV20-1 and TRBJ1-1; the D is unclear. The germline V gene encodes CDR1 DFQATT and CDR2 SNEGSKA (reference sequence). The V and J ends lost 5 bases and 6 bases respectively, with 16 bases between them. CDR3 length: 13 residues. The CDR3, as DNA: TGCAGTGCTTTGGACTCGAAGCGAGCTGAAGCTTTCTTT. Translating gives CSALDSKRAEAFF.

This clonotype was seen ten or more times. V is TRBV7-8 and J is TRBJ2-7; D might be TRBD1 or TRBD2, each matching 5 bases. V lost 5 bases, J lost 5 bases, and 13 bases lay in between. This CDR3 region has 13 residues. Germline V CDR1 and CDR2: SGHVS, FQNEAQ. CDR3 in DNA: TGTGCCAGCAGCCCCTGGGACGGCAACGAGCAGTACTTC. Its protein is CASSPWDGNEQYF.

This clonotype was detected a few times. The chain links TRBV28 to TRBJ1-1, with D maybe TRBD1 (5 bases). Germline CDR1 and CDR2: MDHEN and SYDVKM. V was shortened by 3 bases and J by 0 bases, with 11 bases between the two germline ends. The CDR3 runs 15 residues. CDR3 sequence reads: CASSLRRVLNTEAFF. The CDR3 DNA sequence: TGTGCCAGCAGTTTGCGCAGGGTGCTGAACACTGAAGCTTTCTTT.

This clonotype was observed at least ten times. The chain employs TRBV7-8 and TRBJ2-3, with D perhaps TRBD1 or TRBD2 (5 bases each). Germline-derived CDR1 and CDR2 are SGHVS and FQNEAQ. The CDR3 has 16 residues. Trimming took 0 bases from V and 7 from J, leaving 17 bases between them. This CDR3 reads CASSLAGPTGGHTQYF. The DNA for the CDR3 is TGTGCCAGCAGCTTAGCGGGACCGACGGGCGGTCATACGCAGTATTTT.

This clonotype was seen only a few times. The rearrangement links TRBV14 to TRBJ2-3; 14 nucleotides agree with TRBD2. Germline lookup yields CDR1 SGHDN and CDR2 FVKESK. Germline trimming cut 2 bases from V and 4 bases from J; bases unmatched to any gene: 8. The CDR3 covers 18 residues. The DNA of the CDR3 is TGTGCCAGCAGCCAACCTCACGGACTAGCGGGAGGATCAGATACGCAGTATTTT. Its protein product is CASSQPHGLAGGSDTQYF.

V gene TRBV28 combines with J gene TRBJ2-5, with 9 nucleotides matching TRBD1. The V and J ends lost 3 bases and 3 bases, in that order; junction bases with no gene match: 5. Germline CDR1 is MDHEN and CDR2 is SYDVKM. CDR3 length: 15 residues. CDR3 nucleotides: TGTGCCAGCAGTTTCCGGGGACAGGGAAAAGAGACCCAGTACTTC. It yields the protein CASSFRGQGKETQYF. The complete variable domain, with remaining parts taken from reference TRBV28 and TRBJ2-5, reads DVKVTQSSRYLVKRTGEKVFLECVQDMDHENMFWYRQDPGLGLRLIYFSYDVKMKEKGDIPEGYSVSREKKERFSLILESASTNQTSMYLCASSFRGQGKETQYFGPGTRLLVL.

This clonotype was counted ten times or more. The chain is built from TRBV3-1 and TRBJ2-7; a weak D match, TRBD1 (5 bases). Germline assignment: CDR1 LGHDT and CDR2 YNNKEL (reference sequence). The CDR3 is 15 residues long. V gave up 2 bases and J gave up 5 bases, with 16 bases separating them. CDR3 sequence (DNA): TGTGCCAGCAGCCAATCTGGGGCAGGGCTCCACGAGCAGTACTTC. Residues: CASSQSGAGLHEQYF.

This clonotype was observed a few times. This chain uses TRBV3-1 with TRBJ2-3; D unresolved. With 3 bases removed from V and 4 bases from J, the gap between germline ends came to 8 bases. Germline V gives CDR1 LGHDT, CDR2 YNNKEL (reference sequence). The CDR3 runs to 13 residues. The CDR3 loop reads CASSQVGPDTQYF. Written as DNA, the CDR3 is TGTGCCAGCAGCCAGGTGGGTCCAGATACGCAGTATTTT.

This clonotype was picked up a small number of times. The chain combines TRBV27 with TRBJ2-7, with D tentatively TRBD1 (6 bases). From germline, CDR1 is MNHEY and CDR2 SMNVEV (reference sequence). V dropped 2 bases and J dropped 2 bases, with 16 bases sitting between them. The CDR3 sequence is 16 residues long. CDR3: CASSLKLPGTTYEQYF. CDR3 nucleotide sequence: TGTGCCAGCAGTTTAAAGCTGCCCGGGACAACCTACGAGCAGTACTTC.